This T cell receptor (beta chain) was recorded in a study of cytomegalovirus exposure and HLA in healthy donors. Study observations and caveats: It was taken for granted in presence/absence analyses that sequencing depth across donors was roughly uniform. Among TCR beta chains of equal frequency, HLA-associated ones were more clonally expanded in a later analysis.

This clone occurred a few times. Its antigen remains unknown. Other DNA sequences within the sample encode an identical CDR3. The CDR3 runs 19 residues. V lost 0 bases to trimming and J lost 2 bases, with 20 bases between them. From germline, CDR1 is LGHNA and CDR2 YSLEER. 13 Jbeta primers and 60 Vbeta primers were used for the PCR. Produced via immunoSEQ multiplex PCR; TCRdb's table is partial and in-frame only. The sample lists 75,000 to 100,000 clones; around 8% were seen once. This sequence joins TRBV4-3 and TRBJ2-1, with D possibly TRBD2 on 5 matching bases. The sequenced sample consisted of PBMCs. This clonotype was obtained from a man aged 45-65 years in good health and CMV-seronegative. The CDR3 DNA follows: TGCGCCAGCAGCCAAGATCGGCGAGTGTTGCGGGCAACCTACAATGAGCAGTTCTTC. Translated: CASSQDRRVLRATYNEQFF.